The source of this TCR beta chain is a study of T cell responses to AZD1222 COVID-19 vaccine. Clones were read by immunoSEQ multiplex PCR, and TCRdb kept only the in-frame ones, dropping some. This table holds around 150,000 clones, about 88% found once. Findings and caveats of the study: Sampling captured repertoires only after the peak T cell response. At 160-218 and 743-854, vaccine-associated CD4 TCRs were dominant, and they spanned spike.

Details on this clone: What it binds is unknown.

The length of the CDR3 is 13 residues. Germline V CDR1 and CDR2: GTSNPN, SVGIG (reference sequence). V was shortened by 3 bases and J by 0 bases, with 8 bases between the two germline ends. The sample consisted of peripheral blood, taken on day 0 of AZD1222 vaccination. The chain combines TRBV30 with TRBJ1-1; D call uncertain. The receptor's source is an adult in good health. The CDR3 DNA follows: TGTGCCTGGAGGCGGGTCCTGAACACTGAAGCTTTCTTT. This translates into CAWRRVLNTEAFF.